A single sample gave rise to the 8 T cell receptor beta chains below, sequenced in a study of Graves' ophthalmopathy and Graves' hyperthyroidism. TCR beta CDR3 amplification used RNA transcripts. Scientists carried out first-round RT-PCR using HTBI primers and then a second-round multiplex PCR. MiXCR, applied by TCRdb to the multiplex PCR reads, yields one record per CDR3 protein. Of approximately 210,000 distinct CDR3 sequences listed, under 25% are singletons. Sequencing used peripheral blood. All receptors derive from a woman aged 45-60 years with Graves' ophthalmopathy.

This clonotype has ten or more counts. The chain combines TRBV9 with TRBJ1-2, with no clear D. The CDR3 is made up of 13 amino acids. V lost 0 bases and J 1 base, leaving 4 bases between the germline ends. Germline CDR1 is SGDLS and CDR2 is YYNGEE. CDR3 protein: CASSVDSNYGYTF. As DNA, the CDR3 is TGTGCCAGCAGCGTAGACAGTAACTATGGCTACACCTTC.

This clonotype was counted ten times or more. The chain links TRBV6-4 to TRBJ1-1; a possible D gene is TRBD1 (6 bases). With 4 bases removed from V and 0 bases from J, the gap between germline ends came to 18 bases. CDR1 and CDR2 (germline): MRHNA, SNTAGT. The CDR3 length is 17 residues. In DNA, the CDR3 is TGTGCCAGCAGTGTCTATGGGGGGGGCGCCCTGAACACTGAAGCTTTCTTT. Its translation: CASSVYGGGALNTEAFF.

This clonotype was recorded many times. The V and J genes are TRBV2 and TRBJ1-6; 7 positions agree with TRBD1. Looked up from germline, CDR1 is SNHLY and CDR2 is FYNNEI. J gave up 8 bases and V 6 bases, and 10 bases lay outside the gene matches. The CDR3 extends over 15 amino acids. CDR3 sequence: CASRAGGTVDSPLHF. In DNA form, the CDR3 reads TGTGCCAGCAGAGCTGGGGGGACAGTCGATTCACCCCTCCACTTT.

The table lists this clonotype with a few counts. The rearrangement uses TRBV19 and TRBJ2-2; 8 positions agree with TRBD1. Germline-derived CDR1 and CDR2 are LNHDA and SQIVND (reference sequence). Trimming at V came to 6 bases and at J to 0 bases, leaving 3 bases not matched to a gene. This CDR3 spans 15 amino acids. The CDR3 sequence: CASRTGDANTGELFF. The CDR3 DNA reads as TGTGCCAGTAGGACAGGGGACGCGAACACCGGGGAGCTGTTTTTT.

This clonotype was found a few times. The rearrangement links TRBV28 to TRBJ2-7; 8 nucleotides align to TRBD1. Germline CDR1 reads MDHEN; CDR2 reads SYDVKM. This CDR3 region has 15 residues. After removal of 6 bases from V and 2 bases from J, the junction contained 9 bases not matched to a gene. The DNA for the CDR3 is TGTGCCAGCAGCCCGACAGGGGTCCCCACCTACGAGCAGTACTTC. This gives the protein CASSPTGVPTYEQYF.

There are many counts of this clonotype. In nucleotides, the CDR3 is TGTGCCAGCAGTACGGACACTAACACTGAAGCTTTCTTT. Amino acids: CASSTDTNTEAFF. The chain is built from TRBV2 and TRBJ1-1; D is perhaps TRBD1 (5 bases). Per germline, CDR1 SNHLY and CDR2 FYNNEI. V was cut by 5 bases and J by 2 bases, with 9 bases left in between. The CDR3 contains 13 residues.

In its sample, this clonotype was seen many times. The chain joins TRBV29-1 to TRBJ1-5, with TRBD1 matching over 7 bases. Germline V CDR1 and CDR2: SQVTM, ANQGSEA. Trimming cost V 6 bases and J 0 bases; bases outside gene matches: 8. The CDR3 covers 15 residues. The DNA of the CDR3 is TGCAGCGTGAGGACAGGCCTCAATAGCAATCAGCCCCAGCATTTT. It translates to CSVRTGLNSNQPQHF.

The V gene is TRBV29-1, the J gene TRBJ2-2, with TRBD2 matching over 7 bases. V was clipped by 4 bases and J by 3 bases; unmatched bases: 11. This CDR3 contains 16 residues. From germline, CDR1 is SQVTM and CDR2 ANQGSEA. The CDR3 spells CSVVSRGAGDTGELFF. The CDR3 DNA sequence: TGCAGCGTTGTCTCTCGCGGGGCGGGAGACACCGGGGAGCTGTTTTTT.